This TCR beta chain stems from a study of patients and donors after allogeneic stem cell transplantation. At least ten counts were recorded for this clonotype. Per germline, CDR1 LGHNA and CDR2 YNFKEQ. This CDR3 region has 15 residues. Trimming stripped 1 base from V and 0 bases from J, with 7 bases between. TCRdb itself ran the RT-PCR reads through MiXCR, one entry per CDR3 protein. The sample includes 87,000 or so distinct CDR3 sequences, approximately 5% of them seen just once. The chain links TRBV4-2 to TRBJ2-1, with D possibly TRBD2 on 5 matching bases. The sequence was obtained from a human donor who was either an allogeneic HSCT recipient or a stem cell or donor lymphocyte infusion donor (not recorded which). It is not recorded whose cells these are; they may come from a transplant donor. The source material was blood, either unsorted or a sorted T cell fraction (not recorded which). The CDR3 DNA reads TGTGCCAGCAGCCAAGGAGGGAACTCCTACAATGAGCAGTTCTTC. Encoded protein: CASSQGGNSYNEQFF.